The present T cell receptor (beta chain) was sequenced within a study of T cell responses to AZD1222 COVID-19 vaccine. Assay: immunoSEQ multiplex PCR; the TCRdb copy retains only in-frame clones and omits some. The table records tens of thousands of clones, around 80% of them present only once. V dropped 1 base and J dropped 3 bases, with 10 bases sitting between them. Per the germline V gene, CDR1 is MNHNS and CDR2 is SASEGT. This CDR3 region has 15 residues. Material: peripheral blood, obtained 28 days after the second AZD1222 dose. The TCR comes from an adult who received the AZD1222 COVID-19 vaccine. The gene calls are TRBV6-1 and TRBJ1-3; no clear D. In DNA, the CDR3 is TGTGCCAGCAGTGAAGAGGTAGGGCTTGGAAACACCATATATTTT. This sequence encodes CASSEEVGLGNTIYF.